Each of the 31 T cell receptor beta chains below was sequenced from the same sample in a study of identifying expanded T cells in peripheral blood. TCRdb keeps only in-frame clones here, not all; method: immunoSEQ multiplex PCR. The sample lists around 68,000 clones, about 90% occurring once. The sample was blood. The receptors here all came from a person aged 18 to 70 in good health.

J is TRBJ2-3 and V is TRBV9; D not resolved. Per germline, CDR1 SGDLS and CDR2 YYNGEE. This CDR3 spans 14 amino acids. Trimming took off 8 bases at V and 5 bases at J, with 18 bases between the two ends. The CDR3 here is CASRPRADGDTQYF. The CDR3 bases are TGTGCCAGTCGTCCCCGGGCGGACGGAGATACGCAGTATTTT.

The chain is built from TRBV2 and TRBJ2-5; D gene unclear. This CDR3 is built from 14 residues. With 6 bases removed from V and 1 base from J, the gap between germline ends came to 12 bases. Germline V gene lookup returns CDR1 SNHLY and CDR2 FYNNEI. The CDR3 reads CASRPTRTQETQYF. CDR3 nucleotide sequence: TGTGCCAGCAGACCTACCCGGACCCAAGAGACCCAGTACTTC.

Note on this clone: Other DNA sequences in this sample translate to the same CDR3. This chain connects TRBV5-1 to TRBJ2-5; the match to TRBD2 covers 15 bases. The CDR3 spans 16 residues. V lost 3 bases to trimming and J lost 1 base; unmatched junction nucleotides: 1. In germline, CDR1 is SGHRS, CDR2 YFSETQ. CDR3 region: CASSWTSGGVQETQYF. The CDR3, as DNA: TGCGCCAGCAGCTGGACTAGCGGGGGGGTCCAAGAGACCCAGTACTTC. Full variable domain (outside the CDR3, taken from reference TRBV5-1 and TRBJ2-5): KAGVTQTPRYLIKTRGQQVTLSCSPISGHRSVSWYQQTPGQGLQFLFEYFSETQRNKGNFPGRFSGRQFSNSRSEMNVSTLELGDSALYLCASSWTSGGVQETQYFGPGTRLLVL.

The chain recombines TRBV12-5 with TRBJ2-2; 7 positions match TRBD1. Germline assignment: CDR1 LGHNT and CDR2 FRNRAP. Germline trimming cut 4 bases from V and 8 bases from J; bases unmatched to any gene: 7. This CDR3 contains 14 residues. The CDR3 bases are TGTGCTAGTGGTTACAAGGGGGCAAGGGGGGAGCTGTTTTTT. Protein: CASGYKGARGELFF.

V usage is TRBV27 and J usage is TRBJ1-5; D is possibly TRBD1 (5 bases). V was trimmed by 8 bases and J by 4 bases, leaving 15 bases between them. The germline V gene encodes CDR1 MNHEY and CDR2 SMNVEV (reference sequence). The CDR3 sequence is 14 residues long. CDR3 nucleotide sequence: TGTGCCAGCGGTCGCCGGGGGGGTAATCAGCCCCAGCATTTT. The encoded protein is CASGRRGGNQPQHF.

The rearrangement uses TRBV21-1 and TRBJ1-5; whether TRBD1, the table's D call, matches the DNA was not checked. TRBV21-1 is marked as a pseudogene. The CDR3 runs 16 residues. For the CDR3, the DNA is TGTGCCAGCAGGTTACGCATACATTGGCATCATCAGCCCCAGCATTTT. Protein: CASRLRIHWHHQPQHF.

The chain employs TRBV6-5 and TRBJ2-5, with 10 bases matching TRBD2. The V gene end was trimmed by 8 bases and the J gene end by 3 bases; junction bases not matched to a gene: 9. The CDR3 is made up of 15 amino acids. Germline-derived CDR1 and CDR2 are MNHEY and SVGAGI. As DNA, the CDR3 is TGTGCCAGCGAGGTGATTACTAGCGGGAAAGAGACCCAGTACTTC. Translating gives CASEVITSGKETQYF.

This clone was observed a single time. V gene TRBV4-3 combines with J gene TRBJ2-3, with 10 bases identical to TRBD2. Unmatched junction bases numbered 7, after V lost 4 bases and J lost 3 bases. CDR1 and CDR2 from the germline V gene are LGHNA and YSLEER. CDR3 size: 16 residues. CDR3 region: CASSRQLAGVTDTQYF. CDR3 sequence (DNA): TGCGCCAGCAGCCGCCAGCTAGCGGGAGTTACAGATACGCAGTATTTT.

This chain links TRBV6-4 with TRBJ2-3; 11 nucleotides align to TRBD2. The V gene's germline CDR1 is MRHNA and CDR2 SNTAGT. V shed 6 bases and J 2 bases; nucleotides not matched to a gene: 10. This CDR3 is built from 17 residues. The CDR3 nucleotides read TGTGCCAGCAGGAGACTAGCGGGGAAGGAAACCACAGATACGCAGTATTTT. Protein sequence: CASRRLAGKETTDTQYF.

The chain joins TRBV7-2 to TRBJ2-3; 7 nucleotides agree with TRBD2. The ends lost 6 bases at V and 2 bases at J; junction bases unmatched: 2. The V gene's germline CDR1 is SGHTA and CDR2 FQGNSA. The CDR3 totals 13 residues. CDR3 in amino acids: CASRRDYTDTQYF. Here the CDR3 DNA reads TGTGCCAGCAGGAGGGACTACACAGATACGCAGTATTTT.

The CDR3, as DNA: TGTGCCAGCAGTGTGAGGGCTGAGGGGAACACTGAAGCTTTCTTT. Translation gives CASSVRAEGNTEAFF. The rearrangement joins TRBV6-5 to TRBJ1-1; D is uncertain. Germline assignment: CDR1 MNHEY and CDR2 SVGAGI. The CDR3 is made up of 15 amino acids. Deletions cut 5 bases from V and 1 base from J, with 14 bases between.

V usage is TRBV4-1 and J usage is TRBJ1-6; D gene uncertain. CDR1 MGHRA and CDR2 YSYEKL come from the germline V gene. This CDR3 has 18 amino acids. The V gene lost 4 bases and the J gene lost 7 bases, with 23 bases spanning the gap. CDR3 loop: CASSRSTLTGLSNSPLHF. The CDR3 nucleotides are TGCGCCAGCAGCCGGTCCACCTTAACCGGGCTCTCAAATTCACCCCTCCACTTT.

J is TRBJ1-1 and V is TRBV27, with D maybe TRBD1 (5 bases). Germline assignment: CDR1 MNHEY and CDR2 SMNVEV (reference sequence). The CDR3 covers 12 residues. V was clipped by 7 bases and J by 6 bases, with 12 bases between them. The CDR3 loop is CASTTRGAEAFF. CDR3 sequence (DNA): TGTGCCAGCACCACCAGAGGGGCTGAAGCTTTCTTT.

The gene calls are TRBV14 and TRBJ1-1; D not resolved. The V end was cut by 0 bases, the J end by 9 bases, with 17 bases between. This CDR3 is built from 15 residues. The germline V gene encodes CDR1 SGHDN and CDR2 FVKESK. DNA of the CDR3: TGTGCCAGCAGCCAAGAAGCACAGTTGACGACGCAAGCTTTCTTT. The encoded protein is CASSQEAQLTTQAFF.

The V gene is TRBV30, the J gene TRBJ1-4; D not resolved. Germline CDR1 is GTSNPN and CDR2 is SVGIG (reference sequence). The V gene lost 1 base and the J gene lost 15 bases, with 15 bases spanning the gap. This CDR3 is built from 12 residues. The CDR3 bases are TGTGCCTGGAGTGGGGCCCTGGGTATAGTGTTTTTT. Translating it yields CAWSGALGIVFF.

The chain couples TRBV4-2 to TRBJ2-1; possible D gene TRBD2, 5 bases. Trimming took 4 bases from V and 8 from J, leaving 12 bases between them. CDR1 and CDR2 (germline): LGHNA, YNFKEQ. This CDR3 has 13 amino acids. DNA for the CDR3: TGTGCCAGCAGCCTCCCGGACTCGGATGAGCAGTTCTTC. Protein sequence: CASSLPDSDEQFF.

The chain links TRBV30 to TRBJ1-4, with TRBD1 matching over 8 bases. With 6 bases clipped from V and 8 bases from J, the junction kept 8 bases outside the gene matches. Per germline, CDR1 GTSNPN and CDR2 SVGIG (reference sequence). The CDR3 spans 13 residues. CDR3 bases: TGTGCCTGCCCGACAGGGGCCAGGGAAAAACTGTTTTTT. Protein sequence: CACPTGAREKLFF.

This clone was picked up a small number of times. It may be a read error: a sequence one base away is much more abundant. V usage is TRBV2 and J usage is TRBJ1-5; D not certain. The V gene's germline CDR1 is SNHLY and CDR2 FYNNEI. The CDR3 contains 13 residues. The V gene lost 3 bases and the J gene lost 1 base, with 4 bases spanning the gap. The CDR3 region is CASSEYSNQPQHF. CDR3 sequence (DNA): TGTGCCAGCAGTGAGTACAGCAATCAGCCCCAGCATTTT. The complete variable domain, with remaining parts taken from reference TRBV2 and TRBJ1-5, reads EPEVTQTPSHQVTQMGQEVILRCVPISNHLYFYWYRQILGQKVEFLVSFYNNEISEKSEIFDDQFSVERPDGSNFTLKIRSTKLEDSAMYFCASSEYSNQPQHFGDGTRLSIL.

V and J are TRBV7-9 and TRBJ1-3; D remains ambiguous. Germline V gene data show CDR1 as SEHNR and CDR2 as FQNEAQ (reference sequence). The CDR3 has 14 amino acids. V was pared by 1 base and J by 4 bases, with 8 bases between. The chain's CDR3 is CASSLGALGNTIYF. CDR3 bases: TGTGCCAGCAGCTTAGGAGCGTTAGGAAACACCATATATTTT.

V usage is TRBV30 and J usage is TRBJ2-2; D gene unclear. There are 13 residues in the CDR3. The V end was cut by 2 bases, the J end by 8 bases, with 12 bases between. CDR1 is GTSNPN, CDR2 SVGIG, per germline (reference sequence). CDR3 in amino acids: CAWSPGPWGELFF. CDR3 nucleotides: TGTGCCTGGAGTCCCGGACCTTGGGGGGAGCTGTTTTTT.

V usage is TRBV9 and J usage is TRBJ1-1; the D is unclear. Germline values: CDR1 SGDLS, CDR2 YYNGEE. V dropped 0 bases and J dropped 3 bases, with 12 bases sitting between them. The CDR3 is made up of 15 amino acids. Here the CDR3 reads CASSVEVGFDTEAFF. The CDR3 DNA is TGTGCCAGCAGCGTAGAAGTGGGATTTGACACTGAAGCTTTCTTT.

The chain employs TRBV6-1 and TRBJ1-5; possible D gene TRBD1, 6 bases. Germline values: CDR1 MNHNS, CDR2 SASEGT. Trimming left V 2 bases short and J 6 bases short, with 17 bases between. The CDR3 extends over 16 amino acids. The CDR3 DNA reads TGTGCCAGCAGTGAACTAACAGGAGGGGGTGGTCAGCCCCAGCATTTT. Protein sequence: CASSELTGGGGQPQHF.

This chain connects TRBV5-8 to TRBJ1-5; D is undetermined. The CDR3 extends over 16 amino acids. Deletions cut 4 bases from V and 0 bases from J, with 14 bases between. Germline V gene sequence: CDR1 SGHTS, CDR2 YDEGEE. CDR3 DNA sequence: TGTGCCAGCAGCCTTTCGGTAGTATTTAGCAATCAGCCCCAGCATTTT. It specifies CASSLSVVFSNQPQHF.

V gene TRBV28 combines with J gene TRBJ2-7; the match to TRBD1 covers 11 bases. The CDR3 runs 14 residues. Looked up from germline, CDR1 is MDHEN and CDR2 is SYDVKM. V trimming: 7 bases; J trimming: 7 bases; junction bases outside the gene matches: 9. The CDR3 DNA is TGTGCCAGCACCCCCGGGACAGGGGGTGGGGAGCAGTACTTC. Protein sequence: CASTPGTGGGEQYF.

The V call is TRBV30, the J call TRBJ2-4; D is possibly TRBD2 (6 bases). CDR3 size: 13 residues. Germline V gives CDR1 GTSNPN, CDR2 SVGIG (reference sequence). Trimming cost V 1 base and J 9 bases, with 13 bases left between them. The CDR3 spells CAWSAGTRGIQYF. The DNA of the CDR3 is TGTGCCTGGAGTGCAGGGACTCGGGGCATTCAGTACTTC.

This clone was counted once. The chain joins TRBV2 to TRBJ2-2, with D possibly matching TRBD2 (5 bases). The CDR3 totals 14 residues. Germline loops: CDR1 SNHLY, CDR2 FYNNEI. V was cut by 4 bases and J by 4 bases, with 10 bases left in between. The CDR3 loop reads CASSASGGTGELFF. The CDR3 region has the DNA TGTGCCAGCAGTGCCTCAGGAGGCACCGGGGAGCTGTTTTTT.

The chain combines TRBV25-1 with TRBJ2-6, with D tentatively TRBD1 (6 bases). Trimming took off 3 bases at V and 4 bases at J, with 13 bases between the two ends. Germline V gives CDR1 MGHDK, CDR2 SYGVNS. The CDR3 is 16 residues long. The CDR3 coding sequence is TGTGCCAGCAGTGATTATCAGGGGCAAGGGGCCAACGTCCTGACTTTC. Translated: CASSDYQGQGANVLTF. The entire variable domain, with the rest obtained from reference TRBV25-1 and TRBJ2-6, is as follows: EADIYQTPRYLVIGTGKKITLECSQTMGHDKMYWYQQDPGMELHLIHYSYGVNSTEKGDLSSESTVSRIRTEHFPLTLESARPSHTSQYLCASSDYQGQGANVLTFGAGSRLTVL.

The rearrangement joins TRBV28 to TRBJ2-6, with D possibly being TRBD1 or TRBD2 (6 bases each). The CDR3 loop spans 14 amino acids. Trimming stripped 8 bases from V and 1 base from J, with 9 bases between. Germline V CDR1 and CDR2: MDHEN, SYDVKM. The CDR3 spells CASGGRSGANVLTF. The CDR3 nucleotides are TGTGCCAGCGGGGGGCGATCTGGGGCCAACGTCCTGACTTTC.

The chain employs TRBV23-1 and TRBJ1-1, with 10 bases lining up with TRBD1. TRBV23-1 is an ORF, and what it does is uncertain. The V and J ends lost 1 base and 3 bases, in that order; junction bases with no gene match: 14. The CDR3 is 19 residues long. The CDR3 region is CASSQFLYWDRGKDTEAFF. CDR3 DNA sequence: TGCGCCAGCAGTCAATTTTTGTACTGGGACAGGGGAAAAGACACTGAAGCTTTCTTT.

The chain combines TRBV19 with TRBJ1-2; possible D gene TRBD1, 5 bases. The CDR3 has 13 amino acids. Germline V gene sequence: CDR1 LNHDA, CDR2 SQIVND (reference sequence). V was pared by 9 bases and J by 1 base, with 12 bases between. CDR3 nucleotide sequence: TGTGCCAGCCGGGACGGCCGTAACTATGGCTACACCTTC. Translating gives CASRDGRNYGYTF.

Remarks on this clone: Other DNA sequences of this sample code for an identical CDR3. This chain uses TRBV18 with TRBJ2-7, with 8 bases fitting TRBD1. The J segment lost 2 bases and the V segment lost 6 bases, leaving 6 bases of the junction unmatched. Germline CDR1 and CDR2: KGHSH and LQKENI. The CDR3 is made up of 14 amino acids. CDR3 DNA sequence: TGTGCCAGCTCCCCCGGGACAGGCCCCTACGAGCAGTACTTC. This encodes CASSPGTGPYEQYF.